Listed below are T cell receptor beta chains from one sample, sequenced in a study of neurological immune-mediated disorders. TCRdb re-analysed the 5' RACE reads in MiXCR, keeping a single row per CDR3 protein. The table records 80,000 to 100,000 distinct CDR3 sequences, 5% to 6.5% of them present only once. Sequencing was carried out using PBMCs. All receptors come from a woman aged 55-69 years with multiple sclerosis. Each CDR3 is given with its conserved first and last residue. D genes are given only for firm matches. Some rows have no size entry. The others give once, few or many, or a class for an expanded clone.

J gene	clone size	V gene	D gene	CDR3 protein	CDR3 DNA
TRBJ1-3	many	TRBV29-1	TRBD1	CSVGEQGANSGNTIYF	TGCAGCGTTGGGGAACAGGGGGCCAACTCTGGAAACACCATATATTTT
TRBJ1-5	many	TRBV7-8	-	CASSLAGINQPQHF	TGTGCCAGCAGCTTAGCCGGGATTAATCAGCCCCAGCATTTT
TRBJ1-2	many	TRBV9	TRBD1	CASSPRDSFYGYTF	TGTGCCAGCAGCCCCCGGGACAGCTTCTATGGCTACACCTTC
TRBJ1-6	many	TRBV20-1	TRBD1	CSARDQGALNSPLHF	TGCAGTGCTAGAGATCAGGGGGCCCTTAATTCACCCCTCCACTTT
TRBJ1-3	-	TRBV6-5	-	CASSPTGTTGNTIYF	TGTGCCAGCAGTCCCACCGGGACTACTGGAAACACCATATATTTT
TRBJ1-1	many	TRBV7-2	TRBD1	CASSSGQRHTEAFF	TGTGCCAGCAGCTCGGGACAGAGGCACACTGAAGCTTTCTTT
TRBJ1-1	many	TRBV28	TRBD1	CASRRTGGANTEAFF	TGTGCCAGCAGGCGAACAGGGGGCGCGAACACTGAAGCTTTCTTT
TRBJ1-1	many	TRBV9	-	CASSVAGQKATEAFF	TGTGCCAGCAGCGTAGCGGGGCAGAAAGCCACTGAAGCTTTCTTT
TRBJ1-1	many	TRBV13	-	CASSLGLMNTEAFF	TGTGCCAGCAGCTTGGGGCTCATGAACACTGAAGCTTTCTTT
TRBJ2-3	many	TRBV5-1	-	CASSLSLGIDTQYF	TGCGCCAGCAGCTTGTCCCTAGGAATCGATACGCAGTATTTT
TRBJ1-2	many	TRBV2	-	CASGLSLRGYTF	TGTGCCAGCGGACTTTCCCTCCGAGGCTACACCTTC
TRBJ1-1	many	TRBV5-1	-	CASSMNPTMNTEAFF	TGCGCCAGCAGCATGAACCCGACAATGAACACTGAAGCTTTCTTT
TRBJ1-1	-	TRBV10-3	TRBD1	CAISGGTGILNTEAFF	TGTGCCATCAGTGGAGGGACAGGGATCCTGAACACTGAAGCTTTCTTT
TRBJ2-7	many	TRBV7-8	-	CASSSRDRGYEQYF	TGTGCCAGCAGCTCCCGGGACCGAGGGTACGAGCAGTACTTC
TRBJ2-7	many	TRBV3-1	-	CASSPRGTTYEQYF	TGTGCCAGCAGCCCCCGGGGGACGACCTACGAGCAGTACTTC
TRBJ2-2	-	TRBV20-1	TRBD2	CSARLLAGGIDTGELFF	TGCAGTGCTAGGCTACTAGCGGGGGGGATTGATACCGGGGAGCTGTTTTTT
TRBJ2-7	few	TRBV7-2	-	CASSSPPRYEQYF	TGTGCCAGCAGCAGCCCCCCCCGCTACGAGCAGTACTTC